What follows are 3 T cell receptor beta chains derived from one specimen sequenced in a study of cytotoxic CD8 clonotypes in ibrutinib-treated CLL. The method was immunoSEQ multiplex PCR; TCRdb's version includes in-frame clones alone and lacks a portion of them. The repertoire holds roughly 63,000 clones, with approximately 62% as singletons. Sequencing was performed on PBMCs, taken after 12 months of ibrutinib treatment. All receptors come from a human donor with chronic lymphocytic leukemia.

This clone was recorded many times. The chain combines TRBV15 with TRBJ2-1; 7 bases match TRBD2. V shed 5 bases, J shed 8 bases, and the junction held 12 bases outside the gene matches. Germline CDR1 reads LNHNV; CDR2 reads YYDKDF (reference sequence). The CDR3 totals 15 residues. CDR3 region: CATSSLTSPSYEQFF. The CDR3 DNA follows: TGTGCCACCAGCTCCCTGACTAGCCCCTCCTATGAGCAGTTCTTC.

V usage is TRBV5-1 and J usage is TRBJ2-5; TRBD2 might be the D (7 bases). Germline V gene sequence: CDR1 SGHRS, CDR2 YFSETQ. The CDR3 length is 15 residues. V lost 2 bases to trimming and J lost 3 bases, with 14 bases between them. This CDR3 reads CASSFRGAREETQYF. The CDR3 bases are TGCGCCAGCAGCTTTCGGGGGGCGAGAGAAGAGACCCAGTACTTC.

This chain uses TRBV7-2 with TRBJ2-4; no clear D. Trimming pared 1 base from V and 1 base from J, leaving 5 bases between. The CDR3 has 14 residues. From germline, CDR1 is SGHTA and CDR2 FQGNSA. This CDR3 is CASSLVVAKNIQYF. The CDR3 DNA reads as TGTGCCAGCAGCTTAGTAGTTGCCAAAAACATTCAGTACTTC. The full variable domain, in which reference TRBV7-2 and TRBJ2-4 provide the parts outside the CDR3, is GAGVSQSPSNKVTEKGKDVELRCDPISGHTALYWYRQSLGQGLEFLIYFQGNSAPDKSGLPSDRFSAERTGGSVSTLTIQRTQQEDSAVYLCASSLVVAKNIQYFGAGTRLSVL.